Here is one T cell receptor beta chain with its context. What it binds is unknown. The CDR3 spans 15 residues. Per the germline V gene, CDR1 is LNHDA and CDR2 is SQIVND (reference sequence). Trimming cost V 5 bases and J 1 base, with 15 bases left between them. Clones were sequenced by immunoSEQ multiplex PCR, and TCRdb holds only the in-frame ones, with some missing. Of 75,000 to 90,000 clones in the sample, less than 95% are singletons; the top ten hold 28%. These data originate in a study of T cell responses to AZD1222 COVID-19 vaccine. Regarding the study as a whole: Vaccination with two AZD1222 doses was followed by a rise in Spike-specific TCR breadth and depth. Vaccine-associated CD4 TCRs spanned spike, dominant at 160-218 and 743-854. No day 14 peak samples; only post-peak repertoires were characterized.

V and J are TRBV19 and TRBJ2-7, with D unresolved. The sample here was peripheral blood, taken 28 days after the second AZD1222 dose. This receptor was obtained from an adult who received the AZD1222 COVID-19 vaccine. This chain's CDR3 is CASSLSAMQSYEQYF. DNA of the CDR3: TGTGCCAGTAGTCTCTCTGCGATGCAGTCCTACGAGCAGTACTTC.